Below are 16 T cell receptor beta chains sequenced from a single sample in a study of shared clonotypes between healthy human individuals. The data were produced by immunoSEQ multiplex PCR, yet TCRdb's version contains in-frame clones alone and is incomplete. The repertoire has more than 2 million clones, over 85% of them found once; the top ten carry more than 1.5%. CD8 cells classed as naive were CD45RO-negative and positively selected for CCR7, excluding terminally differentiated effector memory CD45RA+ cells. Material for sequencing was naive CD8+ T cells from PBMCs. These receptors all stem from a man between 18 and 35 years old in good health. Some clones in this sample may be carry-over from other donors' samples.

This clone was seen a single time. This rearrangement joins TRBV19 to TRBJ2-2; D remains unclear. V dropped 8 bases and J dropped 1 base, with 8 bases sitting between them. Germline V CDR1 and CDR2: LNHDA, SQIVND (reference sequence). The CDR3 covers 13 residues. The CDR3 DNA sequence: TGTGCCAGTGCCGTGATGAACACCGGGGAGCTGTTTTTT. It encodes CASAVMNTGELFF.

The J gene is TRBJ2-2, the V gene TRBV6-1; tentatively, D is TRBD2 (6 bases). This CDR3 has 15 residues. The germline gives CDR1 MNHNS, CDR2 SASEGT. Trimming took off 6 bases at V and 3 bases at J, with 14 bases between the two ends. The CDR3 is CASRVSWRDTGELFF. The CDR3 region has the DNA TGTGCCAGCAGGGTTAGCTGGAGGGACACCGGGGAGCTGTTTTTT.

This chain links TRBV7-2 with TRBJ2-1; TRBD2 agrees at 9 bases. Germline V gene lookup returns CDR1 SGHTA and CDR2 FQGNSA. V shed 8 bases, J shed 8 bases, and the junction held 16 bases outside the gene matches. CDR3 size: 16 residues. CDR3 region: CASRPRGGRAMDEQFF. For the CDR3, the DNA is TGTGCCAGCCGTCCACGGGGCGGGAGGGCCATGGATGAGCAGTTCTTC.

This clone came up once. The J gene is TRBJ1-1, the V gene TRBV2; D is ambiguous. V was pared by 2 bases and J by 0 bases, with 7 bases between. The length of the CDR3 is 14 residues. Germline V gene data show CDR1 as SNHLY and CDR2 as FYNNEI. The CDR3 DNA reads as TGTGCCAGCAGTGAACGGGTCATGAACACTGAAGCTTTCTTT. Translating gives CASSERVMNTEAFF.

CDR3 sequence (DNA): TGTGCCTGGAGTGTACACGGGCTCCAAGAGACCCAGTACTTC. It yields the protein CAWSVHGLQETQYF. The chain couples TRBV30 to TRBJ2-5, with unresolved D. Trimming shortened V by 0 bases and J by 1 base, and 9 bases separated the two germline ends. This CDR3 region has 14 residues. CDR1 is GTSNPN, CDR2 SVGIG, per germline (reference sequence).

This chain connects TRBV9 to TRBJ2-7; TRBD1 might be the D (5 bases). Germline V lookup: CDR1 SGDLS, CDR2 YYNGEE. The CDR3 is 17 amino acids. V lost 0 bases and J 0 bases, leaving 16 bases between the germline ends. The CDR3 protein is CASSVEGRTTPSYEQYF. As DNA, the CDR3 is TGTGCCAGCAGCGTAGAGGGGCGGACCACCCCCTCCTACGAGCAGTACTTC.

Turning to this clone: The same CDR3 is also encoded by other DNA sequences in this sample. The V call is TRBV6-1, the J call TRBJ2-7; D possibly corresponds to TRBD2 (6 bases). This CDR3 has 13 residues. V lost 1 base, J lost 4 bases, and 8 bases lay in between. Germline CDR1 is MNHNS and CDR2 is SASEGT. The CDR3 protein is CASSEGGTYEQYF. DNA for the CDR3: TGTGCCAGCAGTGAAGGCGGGACGTACGAGCAGTACTTC.

The chain has TRBV28 and TRBJ2-7, with 7 bases aligning to TRBD2. The J segment lost 7 bases and the V segment lost 6 bases, leaving 15 bases of the junction unmatched. The CDR3 runs to 15 residues. Germline V gene lookup returns CDR1 MDHEN and CDR2 SYDVKM. The CDR3 region is CASRRERDGQEEQYF. DNA for the CDR3: TGTGCCAGCAGACGAGAGCGGGACGGCCAGGAGGAGCAGTACTTC.

The rearrangement uses TRBV11-2 and TRBJ2-3; unclear D gene. The germline V and J ends were trimmed by 4 bases and 1 base, with 12 bases remaining between them. The length of the CDR3 is 15 residues. Per germline, CDR1 SGHAT and CDR2 FQNNGV. The CDR3 sequence is CASSSVRVRTDTQYF. The CDR3, as DNA: TGTGCCAGCAGCTCGGTCCGAGTCCGCACAGATACGCAGTATTTT.

The chain carries TRBV4-3 and TRBJ1-5; 8 nucleotides agree with TRBD1. This CDR3 spans 16 amino acids. Unmatched junction bases numbered 8, after V lost 0 bases and J lost 7 bases. Germline CDR1 reads LGHNA; CDR2 reads YSLEER. The CDR3 bases are TGCGCCAGCAGCCAAGATCTTGGACAGGGCGGGCAGCCCCAGCATTTT. It is translated as CASSQDLGQGGQPQHF.

This clone appeared a few times. The chain carries TRBV28 and TRBJ1-1; D is possibly TRBD1 (5 bases). The CDR3 is 14 residues long. The V end lost 3 bases, the J end lost 4 bases, and 12 bases lay between the germline ends. Germline CDR1 is MDHEN and CDR2 is SYDVKM. The chain's CDR3 is CASSLRDWSTEAFF. For the CDR3, the DNA is TGTGCCAGCAGTTTGAGGGACTGGAGCACTGAAGCTTTCTTT.

The chain has TRBV7-9 and TRBJ2-1; unclear D gene. The CDR3 length is 16 residues. Germline CDR1 SEHNR, CDR2 FQNEAQ (reference sequence). Trimming took 5 bases from V and 6 from J, leaving 20 bases between them. The CDR3 DNA reads as TGTGCCAGCAGCCCAACTACGGGCCCCTCTCCCAATGAGCAGTTCTTC. It translates to CASSPTTGPSPNEQFF.

The chain joins TRBV2 to TRBJ1-1, with D maybe TRBD1 (5 bases). The CDR3 length is 15 residues. The ends were cut back, 8 bases at V and 5 bases at J, with 21 bases in the middle. CDR1 is SNHLY, CDR2 FYNNEI, per germline. The CDR3 nucleotides read TGTGCCAGCCTCGCGCGGGGGATCCGAACAACTGAAGCTTTCTTT. Its translation: CASLARGIRTTEAFF.

The chain couples TRBV19 to TRBJ2-7; D gene ambiguous. CDR3 size: 13 residues. The germline CDR1 and CDR2 sequences are LNHDA and SQIVND (reference sequence). V dropped 7 bases and J dropped 7 bases, with 17 bases sitting between them. The CDR3 coding sequence is TGTGCCAGTACCTCCCTGACGGGTCGGGAGCAGTACTTC. This encodes CASTSLTGREQYF.

In this sample, this clone turned up once. This sequence joins TRBV27 and TRBJ1-5; D gene ambiguous. Germline values: CDR1 MNHEY, CDR2 SMNVEV (reference sequence). V gave up 5 bases and J gave up 3 bases, with 11 bases separating them. The CDR3 runs to 14 residues. The CDR3 loop is CASSPDGFNQPQHF. The CDR3 region has the DNA TGTGCCAGCAGTCCGGACGGATTCAATCAGCCCCAGCATTTT.

The V gene is TRBV27, the J gene TRBJ2-1, with TRBD2 as a possible D gene (6 bases). V lost 4 bases to trimming and J lost 8 bases, with 18 bases between them. Germline values: CDR1 MNHEY, CDR2 SMNVEV (reference sequence). This CDR3 contains 15 residues. CDR3 amino acids: CASSSLAPSPDEQFF. For the CDR3, the DNA is TGTGCCAGCAGTTCGCTAGCGCCCTCTCCGGATGAGCAGTTCTTC.